Detailed here is one T cell receptor (beta chain). Its antigen is as yet unknown. The V gene end was trimmed by 4 bases and the J gene end by 4 bases; junction bases not matched to a gene: 6. Looked up from germline, CDR1 is MNHEY and CDR2 is SMNVEV (reference sequence). The CDR3 loop spans 14 amino acids. This sample was included in a study of response to subunit inactivated influenza vaccine. One entry per CDR3 protein results from TCRdb running MiXCR on the RT-PCR reads. Of around 170,000 distinct CDR3 sequences in the sample, about 10% were seen once. Findings and limits, study-wide: Authors suggested few new T cells are recruited by each seasonal influenza vaccination.

V and J are TRBV27 and TRBJ2-5, with 7 bases lining up with TRBD1. Sequencing was performed on CD8+ T cells sorted from PBMCs, taken less than 30 months after vaccination. This receptor was identified in a man aged 45-69 years who received an inactivated influenza vaccine. The CDR3 region is CASSSLTGLETQYF. In nucleotides, the CDR3 is TGTGCCAGCAGTTCTCTGACAGGGCTAGAGACCCAGTACTTC.